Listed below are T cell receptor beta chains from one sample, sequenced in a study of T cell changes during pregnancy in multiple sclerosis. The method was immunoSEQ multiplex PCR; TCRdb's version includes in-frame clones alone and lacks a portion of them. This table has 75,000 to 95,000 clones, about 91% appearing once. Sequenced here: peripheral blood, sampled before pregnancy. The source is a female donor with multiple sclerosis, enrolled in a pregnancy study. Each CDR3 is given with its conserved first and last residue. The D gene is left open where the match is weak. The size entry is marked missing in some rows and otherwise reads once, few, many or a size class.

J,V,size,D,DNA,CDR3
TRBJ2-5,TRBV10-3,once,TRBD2,TGTGCCATCTCGCTAGCGGGAGAGACCCAGGCCCAGTACTTC,CAISLAGETQAQYF
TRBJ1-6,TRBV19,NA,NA,TGTGCCAGTAGCCCCTCTACGAGGGGGAGCTCCTATAATTCACCCCTCCACTTT,CASSPSTRGSSYNSPLHF
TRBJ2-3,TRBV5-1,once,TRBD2,TGCGCCAGCAGCTTAGGACTAGCGGGAGATCGTGTTACGCAGTATTTT,CASSLGLAGDRVTQYF
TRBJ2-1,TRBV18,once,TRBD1,TGTGCCAGCTCACCTCCGGGACAGGGATACAATGAGCAGTTCTTC,CASSPPGQGYNEQFF
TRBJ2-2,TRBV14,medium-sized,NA,TGTGCCAGCAGCCAAGAGTGGCTCCCCCGGAACACCGGGGAGCTGTTTTTT,CASSQEWLPRNTGELFF
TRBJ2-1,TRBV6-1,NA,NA,TGTGCCAGCAGTGAAGCCCCTAGAGGGGGGGGCTACAATGAGCAGTTCTTC,CASSEAPRGGGYNEQFF
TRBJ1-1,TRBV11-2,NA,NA,TGTGCCAGCAGTTATCAGGGGAACACTGAAGCTTTCTTT,CASSYQGNTEAFF
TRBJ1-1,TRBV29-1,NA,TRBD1,TGCAGCGTTGAAACCGGGACAGGGAGGACTGAAGCTTTCTTT,CSVETGTGRTEAFF
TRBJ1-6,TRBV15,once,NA,TGTGCCACCAGCAGGGACATCGCACCCCTCCACTTT,CATSRDIAPLHF
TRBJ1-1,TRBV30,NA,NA,TGTGCCTGGAGTGTAGAGTTTGGGGCGTTGGAAGCTTTCTTT,CAWSVEFGALEAFF
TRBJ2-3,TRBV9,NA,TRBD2,TGTGCCAGCAGCGTTAGCGGGGGGGTCACAGATACGCAGTATTTT,CASSVSGGVTDTQYF
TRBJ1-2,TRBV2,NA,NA,TGTGCCAGCATCGAACAGGGCCCTTCCGGCTACACCTTC,CASIEQGPSGYTF
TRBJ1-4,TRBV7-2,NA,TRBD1,TGTGCCAGCAGCTCCTACCGGGGACAGGGACGCGAAAAACTGTTTTTT,CASSSYRGQGREKLFF
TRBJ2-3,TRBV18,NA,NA,TGTGCCAGCTCAGGGTGGAGGAAAGGCTCCACAGATACGCAGTATTTT,CASSGWRKGSTDTQYF
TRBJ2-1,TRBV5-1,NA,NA,TGCGCCAGCAGCTTGAACGCGGGGATCAATGAGCAGTTCTTC,CASSLNAGINEQFF
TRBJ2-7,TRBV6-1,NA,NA,TGTGCCAGCAGCCCCGTCCCGGGAGCGTTGAACGAGCAGTACTTC,CASSPVPGALNEQYF
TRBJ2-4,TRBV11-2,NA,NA,TGTGCCAGCAGCTTAGCGGGGGCGGGAGACATTCAGTACTTC,CASSLAGAGDIQYF
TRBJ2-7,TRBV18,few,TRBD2,TGTGCCAGCTCACCGCGGACTAGAAGTCCGATCGAGCAGTACTTC,CASSPRTRSPIEQYF
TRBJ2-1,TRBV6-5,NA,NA,TGTGCCAGCAGTTACTCCGTAGCGACTCAACCCCATGAGCAGTTCTTC,CASSYSVATQPHEQFF
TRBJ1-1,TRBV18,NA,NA,TGTGCCAGCTCACCACCACGAGTCATGAACACTGAAGCTTTCTTT,CASSPPRVMNTEAFF
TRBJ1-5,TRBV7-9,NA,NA,TGTGCCAGCAGCTTAGGAACCGGGGTAAGGGATCAGCCCCAGCATTTT,CASSLGTGVRDQPQHF
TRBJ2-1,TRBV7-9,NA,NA,TGTGCCAGCAGCTTACAGGGATGGAATGAGCAGTTCTTC,CASSLQGWNEQFF
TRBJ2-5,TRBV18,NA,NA,TGTGCCAGCTCACCCACCGGGACACAAAAAGAGACCCAGTACTTC,CASSPTGTQKETQYF
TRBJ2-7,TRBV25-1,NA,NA,TGTGCCAGCAGTCCCGGGGGGCTCAGCTCCTACGAGCAGTACTTC,CASSPGGLSSYEQYF
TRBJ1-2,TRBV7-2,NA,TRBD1,TGTGCCAGCAGCGAAGGGACAGGGAGCTATGGCTACACCTTC,CASSEGTGSYGYTF
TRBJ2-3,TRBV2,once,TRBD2,TGTGCCAGCAGTGAAACTAGCGGGAGCGATACGCAGTATTTT,CASSETSGSDTQYF
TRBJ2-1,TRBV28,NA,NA,TGTGCCAGCCGGCTCCGGGAGTCCTACAATGAGCAGTTCTTC,CASRLRESYNEQFF
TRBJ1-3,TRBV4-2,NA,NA,TGTGCCAGCAGCCAAGAACAGGTCTCTGGAAACACCATATATTTT,CASSQEQVSGNTIYF
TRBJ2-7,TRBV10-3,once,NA,TGTGCCATCACCACCACAGCTCCCTACGAGCAGTACTTC,CAITTTAPYEQYF
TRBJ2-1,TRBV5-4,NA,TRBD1,TGTGCCAGCAGCACGGGACAGGGAGCCTACAATGAGCAGTTCTTC,CASSTGQGAYNEQFF
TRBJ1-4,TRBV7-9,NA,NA,TGTGCCAGCAGCTTAGGGGACATAGGAAATGAAAAACTGTTTTTT,CASSLGDIGNEKLFF
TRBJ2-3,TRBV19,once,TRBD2,TGTGCCAGTAGTACGCGACTAGCGGGGAGCACAGATACGCAGTATTTT,CASSTRLAGSTDTQYF
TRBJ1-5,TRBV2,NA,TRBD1,TGTGCCAGCAGTGATGGGACAGATTTCAATCAGCCCCAGCATTTT,CASSDGTDFNQPQHF
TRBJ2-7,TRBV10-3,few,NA,TGTGCCATCAGTGCCGCCGGCGGGGCACACGAGCAGTACTTC,CAISAAGGAHEQYF
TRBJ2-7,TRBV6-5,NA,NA,TGTGCCAGCAGTTACAACGGGATTTCTAGCTCCTACGAGCAGTACTTC,CASSYNGISSSYEQYF
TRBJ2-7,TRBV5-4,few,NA,TGTGCCAGCAGCACCGGGACTTTAAGCTCCTACGAGCAGTACTTC,CASSTGTLSSYEQYF
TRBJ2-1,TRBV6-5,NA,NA,TGTGCCAGCAGTTACTCGAACAGGGTGGGCAATGAGCAGTTCTTC,CASSYSNRVGNEQFF
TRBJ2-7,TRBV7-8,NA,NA,TGTGCCAGCAGCCGCCGGGTGGACTACGAGCAGTACTTC,CASSRRVDYEQYF
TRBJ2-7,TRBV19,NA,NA,TGTGCCAGTAGCCTGGGACACTTAGAGGCCTACGAGCAGTACTTC,CASSLGHLEAYEQYF
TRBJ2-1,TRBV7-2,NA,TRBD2,TGTGCCAGCAGCTCCGAAGGACTAGCGGCCTACAATGAGCAGTTCTTC,CASSSEGLAAYNEQFF
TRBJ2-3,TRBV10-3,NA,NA,TGTGCCATCGTTGGGGGGGATACGCAGTATTTT,CAIVGGDTQYF